The rows below give T cell receptor beta chains drawn from one sample of a study of T-cell reconstitution after alpha-beta-depleted transplantation in children. TCRdb fed the PCR reads into MiXCR, producing one record per CDR3 protein. In the table there are over 120,000 distinct CDR3 sequences, around 8.8% of which are singletons. Sequences were derived from PBMCs, mostly from graft donor cells, sampled 180 days after TCRalphabeta/CD19-depleted stem cell transplant. The source is a female patient between 2 and 15 years old who had a stem cell transplant for congenital amegakaryocytic thrombocytopenia, so the T cells may come from the graft donor. Each CDR3 is given with its conserved first and last residue. A D gene is named only where the DNA matches it firmly. Size is omitted from some rows. Given values are once, few, many or a class for expanded clones.

d_call j_call clone_size v_call cdr3_nt cdr3_aa
- TRBJ2-5 many TRBV29-1 TGCAGCGTTATATCTTCTCAGGCTCCGGGGACCCAGTACTTC CSVISSQAPGTQYF
- TRBJ1-2 few TRBV5-1 TGCGCCAGCAGCTTGGACGGCGGGCGATTCTCTAACTATGGCTACACCTTC CASSLDGGRFSNYGYTF
TRBD2 TRBJ2-7 - TRBV7-6 TGTGCCAGCCTAACTAGCGGGGGGGCATCCGGCTACGAGCAGTACTTC CASLTSGGASGYEQYF
TRBD1 TRBJ2-5 many TRBV28 TGTGCCAGCAGTTTTACGACAGGGGCGCCTAGCCAAGAGACCCAGTACTTC CASSFTTGAPSQETQYF
- TRBJ2-1 many TRBV20-1 TGCAGTGCTAGGATGGGTGTTAATGAGCAGTTCTTC CSARMGVNEQFF
- TRBJ2-2 few TRBV20-1 TGCAGTGCTAGTAGCCCTAACGATTCCGGGGAGCTGTTTTTT CSASSPNDSGELFF
TRBD2 TRBJ2-7 - TRBV6-5 TGTGCCAGCAGTTACCGCGGGGGGGGTTCCTACGAGCAGTACTTC CASSYRGGGSYEQYF
- TRBJ2-2 few TRBV18 TGTGCCAGCTCACCACCGGGGGGTTCCGTGACCGGGGAGCTGTTTTTT CASSPPGGSVTGELFF
- TRBJ2-6 many TRBV20-1 TGCAGTGCCGCAACAGTCTCTGGGGCCAACGTCCTGACTTTC CSAATVSGANVLTF
TRBD1 TRBJ2-2 many TRBV4-1 TGCGCCAGCAGCCAATCCAGGACAGGGGGAAGCTCCGGGGAGCTGTTTTTT CASSQSRTGGSSGELFF
- TRBJ2-7 many TRBV7-2 TGTGCCAGCAGCTTCGCCGGATACGAGCAGTACTTC CASSFAGYEQYF
- TRBJ1-5 once TRBV30 TGTGCCTGGAAAAAACCGTACAGCAATCAGCCCCAGCATTTT CAWKKPYSNQPQHF
- TRBJ2-5 many TRBV20-1 TGCAGTGCTAGAGATCCCTTCTCGGGAACTTGGTCTGAGACCCAGTACTTC CSARDPFSGTWSETQYF
TRBD2 TRBJ2-2 few TRBV9 TGTGCCAGCAGCCTCCGAATAACTAGCGTCACCGGGGAGCTGTTTTTT CASSLRITSVTGELFF
TRBD1 TRBJ1-6 many TRBV20-1 TGCAGTGCTAGAGTTAGGACAGGGCAGTCACCCCTCCACTTT CSARVRTGQSPLHF
- TRBJ2-3 - TRBV11-2 TGTGCCAGCAGTGATAGATGGGGGAGCACAGATACGCAGTATTTT CASSDRWGSTDTQYF
TRBD2 TRBJ2-1 many TRBV10-3 TGTGCCATCAGTGGGACTAGCGGGAGTGGGGGTGAGCAGTTCTTC CAISGTSGSGGEQFF
TRBD2 TRBJ2-1 many TRBV20-1 TGCAGTGCAACCACTAGCGGGAGAACCAATGAGCAGTTCTTC CSATTSGRTNEQFF
- TRBJ2-2 few TRBV30 TGTGCCTGGAGTCTGTCCTACGACACCGGGGAGCTGTTTTTT CAWSLSYDTGELFF
TRBD2 TRBJ2-3 many TRBV9 TGTGCCAGCAGCGTAGAGGGGAGGCTAGCGGCAGATACGCAGTATTTT CASSVEGRLAADTQYF
TRBD2 TRBJ2-1 many TRBV27 TGTGCCAGCAGTTTATTCGCTAGCGGGAGAGTATCCTACAATGAGCAGTTCTTC CASSLFASGRVSYNEQFF
- TRBJ1-2 many TRBV27 TGTGCCAGCAGTCAAGCGGTTGCTAACTATGGCTACACCTTC CASSQAVANYGYTF
- TRBJ2-2 few TRBV7-8 TGTGCCAGCAGGGAGGGACGGCTCCCCGGGGAGCTGTTTTTT CASREGRLPGELFF
- TRBJ2-3 - TRBV5-1 TGCGCCAGCAGCTTGGTCGGAGTCCTCACAGATACGCAGTATTTT CASSLVGVLTDTQYF
- TRBJ2-2 many TRBV5-1 TGCGCCAGCAGCTTTAGCGGATACACCGGGGAGCTGTTTTTT CASSFSGYTGELFF
TRBD2 TRBJ2-5 many TRBV12-3/TRBV12-4 TGTGCCAGCAGTAAACCCCCCGGGACTAGACAAGAGACCCAGTACTTC CASSKPPGTRQETQYF
TRBD1 TRBJ2-7 many TRBV18 TGTGCCAGCTCACCGGGACAGGGTTGGGACGAGCAGTACTTC CASSPGQGWDEQYF
TRBD2 TRBJ2-7 many TRBV12-3/TRBV12-4 TGTGCCAGCAGTCTCTCCCCGGGACTAGCCCACGAGCAGTACTTC CASSLSPGLAHEQYF
- TRBJ2-3 many TRBV6-1 TGTGCCAGCAGTAAAAGACCTGGCCACACAGATACGCAGTATTTT CASSKRPGHTDTQYF
TRBD1 TRBJ2-7 - TRBV6-5 TGTGCCAGCAGTTACCGGGACAGGACTGAGCAGTACTTC CASSYRDRTEQYF
- TRBJ2-3 many TRBV10-3 TGTGCCACCATGAATGCAGATACGCAGTATTTT CATMNADTQYF
- TRBJ2-1 many TRBV20-1 TGCAGTGCTTCCCACGCTAGTGGGGAGCAGTTCTTC CSASHASGEQFF
- TRBJ2-1 many TRBV11-2 TGTGCCAGCAGCCCCGACTACTACAATGAGCAGTTCTTC CASSPDYYNEQFF
- TRBJ2-3 many TRBV5-1 TGCGCCAGCAGCTTGGGGGATAGCACAGATACGCAGTATTTT CASSLGDSTDTQYF
- TRBJ2-2 many TRBV7-2 TGTGCCAGCAGCTTAGTGGTCGGGAGAAACACCGGGGAGCTGTTTTTT CASSLVVGRNTGELFF
TRBD1 TRBJ1-3 - TRBV27 TGTGCCAGCAGTCCAACTGGACAGGGAGGAAACACCATATATTTT CASSPTGQGGNTIYF